This entry is about one T cell receptor beta chain. The antigen this receptor binds is unknown. Within one base of it there is no much larger clone, and no base qualities were kept. Using the immunoSEQ TRB Survey service, rearranged CDR3 beta regions were amplified from genomic DNA with multiplex V and J primers. Survey-level sequencing depth of up to 500,000 reads per sample was used to keep depth equal across samples. The libraries were purified and pooled, then sequenced using Illumina technology. Under the source paper's analysis protocol: Productive clonality, sample overlap, pairwise scatters, CDR3 beta length, V/D/J gene usage and productiveness were assessed with immunoSEQ online tools. Calculated diversity was the number of unique rearrangements divided by total templates times 100; Shannon and Simpson indices were also computed. Principal component analysis used the R prcomp function and ggbiplot package on Z-score normalized data. Morisita's index was used to quantify blood-rectal clonal overlap within each subject. Sourced from immuneACCESS, this table was stored by TCRdb with only in-frame sequences that have V and J called. A share of the clones is absent; for the studies checked, an unresolved V gene accounts for under half, and the remainder has no known explanation. The DNA was the basis for D and trimming; V, J and clone size are from that table. Within this sample are about 35,000 clones, with about 81% of them counted one time only. 1.1% of the sample is in the top ten clones.

One to two pinch biopsies were taken from the rectum for research during colonoscopy. Ulcerative colitis patients had received no immunosuppressive medication before the diagnostic colonoscopy. Rectal biopsies were digested with proteinase K before DNA isolation. The Wizard kit (Promega) was used to extract genomic DNA from blood and intestinal samples. This entry is derived from a study of pediatric ulcerative colitis (dated by TCRdb to between 2019 and 2020). Regarding the complete study: Of the ulcerative colitis patients, roughly 7 had pancolitis and two had left-sided colitis, and histology in every patient was consistent with ulcerative colitis. Nine or ten newly diagnosed, treatment-naive pediatric ulcerative colitis patients and a few non-IBD control children each provided paired blood and rectal samples. By Pediatric Ulcerative Colitis Activity Index, a couple of patients had mild disease, several had moderate disease and three had acute severe colitis. The paper's findings and limits, for the study overall: Rectal pinch biopsies may have included blood-derived T cells, especially in patients with overt colitis. Two rectal CDR3 clonotypes were present in all ulcerative colitis patients and in none of the controls. Compared with controls, ulcerative colitis patients showed significantly higher autologous blood-rectal clonal overlap, a finding that suggests increased T cell trafficking to inflamed tissue. Because repertoires came from total lymphocyte DNA, patterns in rare subsets such as regulatory T cells may not be reflected. For technical reasons, the blood samples of a couple of patients yielded substantially fewer templates, so those samples were excluded from the blood-rectal overlap analysis. Rectal repertoire features separated controls, mild-moderate and acute severe colitis patients; acute severe colitis showed reduced rectal diversity due to clonal expansions. Only four individuals were included in the healthy control group, which was small.

V and J lose 2 bases and 4 bases, and a span of 8 bases separates them. Per the germline V gene, KGHSH is the CDR1 and LQKENI is the CDR2. From its cysteine to its phenylalanine, the CDR3 spans 13 amino acids. Only the CDR3 region is kept as DNA, spanning 39 bases read in frame from base 1. The sample comprised gut tissue. This chain joins TRBV18 to TRBJ1-1, with the D gene uncertain. This receptor was obtained from a boy aged 5-17 years with mild ulcerative colitis. The DNA sequence is TGTGCCAGCTCACCAGTCTTGGGCACTGAAGCTTTCTTT. Translation gives CASSPVLGTEAFF.